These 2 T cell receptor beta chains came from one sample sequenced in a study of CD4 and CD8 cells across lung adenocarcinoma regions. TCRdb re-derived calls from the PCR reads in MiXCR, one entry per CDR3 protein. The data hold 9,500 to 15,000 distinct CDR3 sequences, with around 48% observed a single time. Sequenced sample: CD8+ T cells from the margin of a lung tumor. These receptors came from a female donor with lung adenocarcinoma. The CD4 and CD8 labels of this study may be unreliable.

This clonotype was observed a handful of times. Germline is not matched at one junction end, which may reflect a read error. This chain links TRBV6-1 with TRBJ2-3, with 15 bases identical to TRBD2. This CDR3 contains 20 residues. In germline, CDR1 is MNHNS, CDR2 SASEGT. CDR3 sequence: CASSRSIPGLAGGGKDTQYF. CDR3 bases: TGTGCCAGCAGTAGATCAATCCCGGGACTAGCGGGGGGTGGCAAAGATACTCAGTATTTT.

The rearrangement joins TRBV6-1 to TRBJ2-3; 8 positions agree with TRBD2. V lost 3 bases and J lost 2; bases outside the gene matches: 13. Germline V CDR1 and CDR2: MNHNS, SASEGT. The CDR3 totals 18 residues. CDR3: CASSDTGGGASATDTQYF. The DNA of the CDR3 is TGTGCCAGCAGTGATACGGGGGGGGGGGCGAGTGCCACAGATACGCAGTATTTT.